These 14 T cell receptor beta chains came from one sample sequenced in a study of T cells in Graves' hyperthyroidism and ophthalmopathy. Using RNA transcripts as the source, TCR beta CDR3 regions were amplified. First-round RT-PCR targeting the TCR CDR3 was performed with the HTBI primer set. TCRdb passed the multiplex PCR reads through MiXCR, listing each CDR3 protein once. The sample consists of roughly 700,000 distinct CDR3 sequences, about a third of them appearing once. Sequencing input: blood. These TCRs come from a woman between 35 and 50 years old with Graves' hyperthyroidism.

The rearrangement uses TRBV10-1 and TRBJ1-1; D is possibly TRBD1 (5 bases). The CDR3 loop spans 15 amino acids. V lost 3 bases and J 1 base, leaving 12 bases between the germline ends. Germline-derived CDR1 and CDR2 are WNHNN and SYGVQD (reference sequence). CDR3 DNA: TGCGCCAGCAGTGACCGCCGACAGTCGAACACTGAAGCTTTCTTT. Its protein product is CASSDRRQSNTEAFF.

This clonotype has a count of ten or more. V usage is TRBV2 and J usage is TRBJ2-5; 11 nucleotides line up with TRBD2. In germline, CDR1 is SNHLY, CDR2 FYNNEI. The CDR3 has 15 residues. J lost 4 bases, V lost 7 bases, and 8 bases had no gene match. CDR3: CASMGLAGGGETQYF. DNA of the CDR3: TGTGCCAGCATGGGGCTAGCGGGAGGAGGAGAGACCCAGTACTTC.

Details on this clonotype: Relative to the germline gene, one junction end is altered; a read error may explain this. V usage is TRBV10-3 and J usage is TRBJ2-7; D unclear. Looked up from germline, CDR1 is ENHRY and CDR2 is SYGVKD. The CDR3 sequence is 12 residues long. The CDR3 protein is CASSLTSCEQYF. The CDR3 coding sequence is TGTGCCAGCAGCTTAACGTCCTGCGAGCAGTACTTC.

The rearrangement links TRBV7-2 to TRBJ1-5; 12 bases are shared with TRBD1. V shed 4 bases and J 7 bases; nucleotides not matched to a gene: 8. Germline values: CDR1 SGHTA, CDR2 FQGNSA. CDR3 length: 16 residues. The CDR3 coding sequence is TGTGCCAGCAGCTACCGGGGACAGGGGGCAGGACAGCCCCAGCATTTT. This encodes CASSYRGQGAGQPQHF.

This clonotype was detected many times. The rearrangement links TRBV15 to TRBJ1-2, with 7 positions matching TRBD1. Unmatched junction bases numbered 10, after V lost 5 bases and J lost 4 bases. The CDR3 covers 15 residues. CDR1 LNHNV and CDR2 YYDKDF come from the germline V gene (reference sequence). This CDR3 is CATSGRGSSSYGYTF. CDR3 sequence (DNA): TGTGCCACCAGCGGCAGGGGGTCGTCTAGCTATGGCTACACCTTC.

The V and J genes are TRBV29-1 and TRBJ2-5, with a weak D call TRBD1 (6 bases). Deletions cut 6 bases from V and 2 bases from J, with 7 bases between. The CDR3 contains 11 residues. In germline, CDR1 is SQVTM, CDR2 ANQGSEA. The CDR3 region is CSVDRQETQYF. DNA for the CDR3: TGCAGCGTCGACAGGCAAGAGACCCAGTACTTC. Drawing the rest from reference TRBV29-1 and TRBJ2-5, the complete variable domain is SAVISQKPSRDICQRGTSLTIQCQVDSQVTMMFWYRQQPGQSLTLIATANQGSEATYESGFVIDKFPISRPNLTFSTLTVSNMSPEDSSIYLCSVDRQETQYFGPGTRLLVL.

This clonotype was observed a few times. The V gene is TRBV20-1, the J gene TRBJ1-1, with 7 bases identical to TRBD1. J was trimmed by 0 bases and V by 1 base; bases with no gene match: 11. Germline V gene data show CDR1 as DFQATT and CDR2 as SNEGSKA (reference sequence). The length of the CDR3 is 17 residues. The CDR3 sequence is CSARARYRGRMNTEAFF. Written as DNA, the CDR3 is TGCAGTGCTAGAGCTCGTTACAGGGGTAGAATGAACACTGAAGCTTTCTTT.

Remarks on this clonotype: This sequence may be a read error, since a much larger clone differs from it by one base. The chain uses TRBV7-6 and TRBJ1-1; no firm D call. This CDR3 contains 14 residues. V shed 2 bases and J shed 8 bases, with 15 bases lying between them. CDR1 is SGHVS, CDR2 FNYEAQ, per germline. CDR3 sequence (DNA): TGTGCCAGCAGCTTACGGGAGGGCCCCCAGGAAGCTTTCTTT. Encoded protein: CASSLREGPQEAFF. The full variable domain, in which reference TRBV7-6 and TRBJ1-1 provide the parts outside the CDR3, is GAGVSQSPRYKVTKRGQDVALRCDPISGHVSLYWYRQALGQGPEFLTYFNYEAQQDKSGLPNDRFSAERPEGSISTLTIQRTEQRDSAMYRCASSLREGPQEAFFGQGTRLTVV.

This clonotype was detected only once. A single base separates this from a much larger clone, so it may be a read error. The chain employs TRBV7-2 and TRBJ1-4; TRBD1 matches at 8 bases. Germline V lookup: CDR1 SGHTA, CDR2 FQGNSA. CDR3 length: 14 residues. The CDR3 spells CANSLDRGSGKLFF. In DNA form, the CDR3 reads TGTGCCAACAGCTTAGACAGGGGTTCCGGGAAACTGTTTTTT.

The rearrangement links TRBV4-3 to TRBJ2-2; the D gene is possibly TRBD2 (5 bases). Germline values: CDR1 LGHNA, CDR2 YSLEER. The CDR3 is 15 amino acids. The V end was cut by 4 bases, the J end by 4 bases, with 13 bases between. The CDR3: CASSRGITSTGELFF. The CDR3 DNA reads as TGCGCCAGCAGCCGAGGTATTACTAGCACCGGGGAGCTGTTTTTT.

The CDR3 DNA sequence: TGTGCCAGCAGTTTAGATACGGGAGGGCCTCCGGAGACCCAGTACTTC. This gives the protein CASSLDTGGPPETQYF. The rearrangement uses TRBV12-3 or TRBV12-4 and TRBJ2-5; 8 nucleotides align to TRBD2. The CDR3 length is 16 residues. Trimming removed 1 base from V and 5 bases from J; junction bases left unmatched: 9.

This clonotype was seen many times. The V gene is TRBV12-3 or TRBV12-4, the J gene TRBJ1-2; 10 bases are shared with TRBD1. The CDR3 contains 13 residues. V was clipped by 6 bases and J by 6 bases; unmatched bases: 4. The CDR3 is CASRRQGADGYTF. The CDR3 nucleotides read TGTGCCAGCAGAAGACAGGGGGCGGATGGCTACACCTTC.

CDR3 DNA: TGTGCCAGCAGCCAACTTCCGGGACAGGGGGCCAACGTCCTGACTTTC. This encodes CASSQLPGQGANVLTF. V gene TRBV14 combines with J gene TRBJ2-6, with 7 bases fitting TRBD1. The V gene's germline CDR1 is SGHDN and CDR2 FVKESK. Trimming at V came to 2 bases and at J to 4 bases, leaving 5 bases not matched to a gene. This CDR3 region has 16 residues.

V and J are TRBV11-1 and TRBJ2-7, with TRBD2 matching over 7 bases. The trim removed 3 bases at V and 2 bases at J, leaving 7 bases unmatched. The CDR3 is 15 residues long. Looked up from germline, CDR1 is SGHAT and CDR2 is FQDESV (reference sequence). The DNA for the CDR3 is TGTGCCAGCAGCTTCTCCCTGGGAGGGGCCTACGAGCAGTACTTC. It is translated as CASSFSLGGAYEQYF.